This T cell receptor (beta chain) is from a study of cytomegalovirus exposure and HLA in healthy donors. Study-level findings and limits: The tendency of first-cohort TCR clusters to co-occur in the roughly 120 validation repertoires was identified by a subsequent analysis. TCR sequences were mostly rare, though some public TCRs occurred in many donors. Associated with cytomegalovirus, according to the listing, were 150 to 200 TCR beta chains.

A roughly 120-subject validation cohort, separate from the roughly 700-subject first cohort, supplied the donors. A note on this clone: No antigen is known for it.

Deletions cut 5 bases from V and 2 bases from J, with 15 bases between. This CDR3 has 15 amino acids. The germline V gene encodes CDR1 MNHEY and CDR2 SVGAGI. Assay used: immunoSEQ multiplex PCR; TCRdb lists only in-frame clones, some missing. The repertoire holds some 270,000 clones, about 86% seen once, with around 1% in the top ten. This sequence originates from a woman aged 18-30 years in good health and CMV-seronegative. Sequencing input: PBMCs. The rearrangement joins TRBV6-5 to TRBJ1-2; TRBD1 is a possible D gene (6 bases). CDR3 amino acids: CASSQTGLNNYGYTF. CDR3 DNA sequence: TGTGCCAGCAGTCAAACAGGGCTAAACAACTATGGCTACACCTTC.